The 25 T cell receptor beta chains below come from one sample, sequenced in a study of human T cells and chemical hapten exposure. TCRdb reprocessed the RACE reads via MiXCR and lists one record per CDR3 protein. The data contain some 380,000 distinct CDR3 sequences, nearly 5% of them seen just once; the ten biggest clones take up around 2.3%. The time point was: patch test 1, 2 weeks after DPC sensitization. Documented treatment: therapeutic diphenylcyclopropenone sensitization with weekly scalp DPC. Source: whole blood, taken in connection with sensitization to the hapten diphenylcyclopropenone (DPC). Receptor source: a woman in her fifties or sixties with alopecia areata. Some clones in this sample may be carry-over from other donors' samples.

This clonotype was seen ten or more times. V gene TRBV7-6 combines with J gene TRBJ2-3; D tentatively fits TRBD1 or TRBD2 (6 bases each). V shed 5 bases and J shed 6 bases, with 12 bases lying between them. Per the germline V gene, CDR1 is SGHVS and CDR2 is FNYEAQ. This CDR3 has 13 residues. The CDR3: CASSGGPIDTQYF. In nucleotides, the CDR3 is TGTGCCAGCAGCGGGGGGCCAATTGATACGCAGTATTTT. Full variable domain (outside the CDR3, taken from reference TRBV7-6 and TRBJ2-3): GAGVSQSPRYKVTKRGQDVALRCDPISGHVSLYWYRQALGQGPEFLTYFNYEAQQDKSGLPNDRFSAERPEGSISTLTIQRTEQRDSAMYRCASSGGPIDTQYFGPGTRLTVL.

In the case of this clonotype: The junction departs from the called germline gene at one end, perhaps through a read error. Here the CDR3 reads CASSQGTDTQNF. CDR3 in DNA: TGTGCCAGCAGCCAGGGCACAGATACGCAGAATTTT. This rearrangement joins TRBV7-9 to TRBJ2-3; perhaps TRBD1 as D (5 bases). CDR3 size: 12 residues. Germline lookup yields CDR1 SEHNR and CDR2 FQNEAQ (reference sequence).

This clonotype was seen at least ten times. The chain uses TRBV20-1 and TRBJ2-1; D may be TRBD2 (5 bases). Germline V gene data show CDR1 as DFQATT and CDR2 as SNEGSKA (reference sequence). The V gene lost 0 bases and the J gene lost 0 bases, with 12 bases spanning the gap. This CDR3 contains 16 residues. CDR3 residues: CSAREGGGSSYNEQFF. CDR3 bases: TGCAGTGCTAGAGAGGGCGGTGGGAGCTCCTACAATGAGCAGTTCTTC.

This clonotype occurred many times. The chain recombines TRBV27 with TRBJ1-1; the match to TRBD1 covers 7 bases. Germline lookup yields CDR1 MNHEY and CDR2 SMNVEV (reference sequence). The CDR3 is 14 residues long. J was trimmed by 0 bases and V by 6 bases; bases with no gene match: 4. CDR3 loop: CASRETGMNTEAFF. CDR3 nucleotides: TGTGCCAGCAGAGAGACAGGGATGAACACTGAAGCTTTCTTT.

This clonotype was picked up many times. V is TRBV12-3 or TRBV12-4 and J is TRBJ2-5; a possible D gene is TRBD2 (5 bases). The CDR3 contains 12 residues. V was shortened by 6 bases and J by 2 bases, with 7 bases between the two germline ends. The CDR3 region has the DNA TGTGCCAGCAGGAGGGTTCAAGAGACCCAGTACTTC. This translates into CASRRVQETQYF.

The chain joins TRBV29-1 to TRBJ2-7; D possibly matches TRBD1 or TRBD2 (5 bases each). Germline V gene lookup returns CDR1 SQVTM and CDR2 ANQGSEA. The CDR3 is 14 residues long. The V end lost 5 bases, the J end lost 1 base, and 15 bases lay between the germline ends. The CDR3 region is CSVLFRDASYEQYF. Here the CDR3 DNA reads TGCAGCGTTTTGTTCCGGGACGCTTCCTACGAGCAGTACTTC.

This clonotype came up many times. This sequence joins TRBV5-4 and TRBJ1-1; tentative D call: TRBD1 (5 bases). CDR1 SGHNT and CDR2 YYREEE come from the germline V gene (reference sequence). The CDR3 spans 15 residues. The V end lost 7 bases, the J end lost 1 base, and 17 bases lay between the germline ends. The DNA for the CDR3 is TGTGCCAGCGGAGTGCAGGGTCTCAGGAACACTGAAGCTTTCTTT. This sequence encodes CASGVQGLRNTEAFF.

The chain is built from TRBV6-5 and TRBJ2-5, with 11 bases matching TRBD2. Looked up from germline, CDR1 is MNHEY and CDR2 is SVGAGI. J lost 10 bases, V lost 6 bases, and 13 bases had no gene match. CDR3 length equals 15 residues. The DNA for the CDR3 is TGTGCCAGCAGGGGCCTAGCGGGGGGTCCGGGGGACCAGTACTTC. Protein product: CASRGLAGGPGDQYF.

In its sample, this clonotype was seen a few times. The chain has TRBV27 and TRBJ2-1; 9 bases are shared with TRBD2. Germline CDR1 and CDR2: MNHEY and SMNVEV (reference sequence). The CDR3 runs to 15 residues. V shed 2 bases and J 7 bases; nucleotides not matched to a gene: 6. CDR3 region: CASSLRAGGLNEQFF. The CDR3, as DNA: TGTGCCAGCAGTTTAAGGGCGGGGGGGCTGAATGAGCAGTTCTTC.

This sequence joins TRBV4-1 and TRBJ2-1; D is perhaps TRBD2 (6 bases). The germline V and J ends were trimmed by 3 bases and 7 bases, with 16 bases remaining between them. CDR1 is MGHRA and CDR2 is YSYEKL in the germline V gene. There are 15 residues in the CDR3. As DNA, the CDR3 is TGCGCCAGCAGCCATGTTTTTGAGGAGGGGAATGAGCAGTTCTTC. It specifies CASSHVFEEGNEQFF.

This clonotype was detected ten times or more. J is TRBJ1-6 and V is TRBV13; 7 bases are shared with TRBD1. Germline CDR1 is PRHDT and CDR2 is FYEKMQ (reference sequence). CDR3 length equals 14 residues. V shed 4 bases, J shed 6 bases, and the junction held 3 bases outside the gene matches. Written as DNA, the CDR3 is TGTGCCAGCAGCTGGGGACAGACTAATTCACCCCTCCACTTT. This gives the protein CASSWGQTNSPLHF.

This clonotype appeared many times. V and J are TRBV10-3 and TRBJ1-5; D is unclear. Trimming removed 6 bases at V and 7 bases at J, with 16 bases between. The CDR3 runs 14 residues. CDR1 is ENHRY, CDR2 SYGVKD, per germline. In DNA, the CDR3 is TGTGCCATCAGCCTAGAGGCCTCCGGCCAGCCCCAGCATTTT. The encoded protein is CAISLEASGQPQHF.

This clonotype was observed at least ten times. The chain couples TRBV10-1 to TRBJ2-1, with 10 bases that match TRBD1. CDR1 is WNHNN and CDR2 is SYGVQD in the germline V gene (reference sequence). V dropped 7 bases and J dropped 2; count of bases not matched to a gene: 8. The CDR3 loop spans 16 amino acids. DNA for the CDR3: TGCGCCAGCATATACACTGACAGGGGGCCCTACAATGAGCAGTTCTTC. Translated: CASIYTDRGPYNEQFF.

The chain joins TRBV18 to TRBJ1-1; TRBD1 is a possible D gene (6 bases). From germline, CDR1 is KGHSH and CDR2 LQKENI. The CDR3 is made up of 14 amino acids. V was shortened by 1 base and J by 3 bases, with 9 bases between the two germline ends. CDR3 residues: CASSPRTADTEAFF. The CDR3 DNA sequence: TGTGCCAGCTCACCACGGACAGCTGACACTGAAGCTTTCTTT. The variable domain in full, with the rest retrieved from reference TRBV18 and TRBJ1-1, is NAGVMQNPRHLVRRRGQEARLRCSPMKGHSHVYWYRQLPEEGLKFMVYLQKENIIDESGMPKERFSAEFPKEGPSILRIQQVVRGDSAAYFCASSPRTADTEAFFGQGTRLTVV.

This clonotype was seen many times. This chain uses TRBV27 with TRBJ1-6; the D is unclear. With 2 bases removed from V and 10 bases from J, the gap between germline ends came to 12 bases. The germline CDR1 and CDR2 sequences are MNHEY and SMNVEV (reference sequence). This CDR3 is built from 14 residues. The CDR3 DNA is TGTGCCAGCAGTTTACGGGAGGGTAGCTCACCCCTCCACTTT. Amino acid sequence: CASSLREGSSPLHF.

This clonotype was counted many times. The V call is TRBV27, the J call TRBJ1-5; D gene uncertain. Deletions cut 6 bases from V and 6 bases from J, with 18 bases between. CDR3 length: 15 amino acids. In germline, CDR1 is MNHEY, CDR2 SMNVEV (reference sequence). The chain's CDR3 is CASSYSPRTGQPQHF. DNA of the CDR3: TGTGCCAGCAGCTACAGCCCGAGGACCGGTCAGCCCCAGCATTTT.

The V call is TRBV7-9, the J call TRBJ1-3, with D possibly being TRBD1 (6 bases). The CDR3 length is 12 residues. CDR1 is SEHNR and CDR2 is FQNEAQ in the germline V gene (reference sequence). V shed 5 bases and J shed 11 bases, with 13 bases lying between them. CDR3 in amino acids: CASSIGQSAIYF. The DNA for the CDR3 is TGTGCCAGCAGCATCGGACAGTCGGCCATATATTTT.

This clonotype was counted ten times or more. The rearrangement uses TRBV5-1 and TRBJ2-3; D gene ambiguous. Trimming took 5 bases from V and 2 from J, leaving 12 bases between them. The CDR3 length is 14 residues. Germline lookup yields CDR1 SGHRS and CDR2 YFSETQ. CDR3 nucleotide sequence: TGCGCCAGCAGATCCCCACGGCACACAGATACGCAGTATTTT. This sequence encodes CASRSPRHTDTQYF.

This clonotype was seen repeatedly, ten times or more. The chain employs TRBV3-1 and TRBJ2-7; possibly TRBD1 for D (6 bases). Germline lookup yields CDR1 LGHDT and CDR2 YNNKEL (reference sequence). CDR3 size: 17 residues. V lost 0 bases and J 2 bases, leaving 17 bases between the germline ends. CDR3 sequence: CASSQDAWGRGTYEQYF. In nucleotides, the CDR3 is TGTGCCAGCAGCCAAGATGCCTGGGGCAGGGGAACCTACGAGCAGTACTTC.

This clonotype was observed at least ten times. The chain joins TRBV20-1 to TRBJ1-2, with TRBD1 matching 8 bases. From germline, CDR1 is DFQATT and CDR2 SNEGSKA (reference sequence). This CDR3 has 13 amino acids. For the CDR3, the DNA is TGCAGCATTTCCGCCGGACAGGGATTTGGCTACACCTTC. This translates into CSISAGQGFGYTF.

This clonotype was seen many times. This sequence joins TRBV11-1 and TRBJ2-3; TRBD1 matches 8 bases. From germline, CDR1 is SGHAT and CDR2 FQDESV (reference sequence). V dropped 1 base and J dropped 3; count of bases not matched to a gene: 6. The CDR3 sequence is 16 residues long. The CDR3 spells CASSLGAGGATDTQYF. As DNA, the CDR3 is TGTGCCAGCAGCTTAGGCGCAGGGGGCGCAACAGATACGCAGTATTTT.

The chain recombines TRBV2 with TRBJ1-3; D gene ambiguous. Germline CDR1 is SNHLY and CDR2 is FYNNEI. Deletions cut 6 bases from V and 0 bases from J, with 9 bases between. The CDR3 consists of 14 residues. The CDR3 region has the DNA TGTGCCAGCAGACGGGCTTTCTCTGGAAACACCATATATTTT. Translated: CASRRAFSGNTIYF.

The J gene is TRBJ2-5, the V gene TRBV29-1, with TRBD1 matching over 7 bases. This CDR3 is 12 amino acids long. Germline trimming cut 7 bases from V and 1 base from J; bases unmatched to any gene: 3. Germline V gene sequence: CDR1 SQVTM, CDR2 ANQGSEA. CDR3 region: CSGGQSQETQYF. The CDR3 DNA sequence: TGCAGCGGGGGACAGTCCCAAGAGACCCAGTACTTC.

This clonotype was recorded at least ten times. The J gene is TRBJ2-3, the V gene TRBV10-3; maybe TRBD2 (6 bases). CDR3 size: 12 residues. V lost 10 bases and J lost 4, with 12 bases in between. CDR1 ENHRY and CDR2 SYGVKD come from the germline V gene. The CDR3 loop is CATQGLADTQYF. In DNA form, the CDR3 reads TGTGCCACCCAGGGACTGGCAGATACGCAGTATTTT.

This clonotype was seen ten or more times. CDR3 DNA sequence: TGCAGTGCTAGTTCAGGAGACCATAGCAATCAGCCCCAGCATTTT. It codes for CSASSGDHSNQPQHF. This rearrangement joins TRBV20-1 to TRBJ1-5, with D uncertain. Germline lookup yields CDR1 DFQATT and CDR2 SNEGSKA (reference sequence). This CDR3 spans 15 amino acids. Between the trimmed V and J ends, which lost 3 bases and 0 bases, there was a span of 12 bases.